These 21 T cell receptor beta chains originate from one sample sequenced in a study of OX40 agonist ivuxolimab in advanced cancers. Some clones are missing from TCRdb's copy, which holds only in-frame ones; the method was immunoSEQ multiplex PCR. This table holds over 90,000 clones, roughly 94% found once. The sequences come from CD4+ or CD8+ T cells sorted from blood, collected in a trial of the OX40 agonist ivuxolimab. The receptors come from an adult with an advanced solid tumor such as melanoma, head and neck, liver or kidney cancer.

CDR3 amino acids: CASSRMGTGGFYGYTF. The CDR3 nucleotides are TGCGCCAGCAGCCGTATGGGGACAGGCGGGTTCTATGGCTACACCTTC. The chain recombines TRBV4-3 with TRBJ1-2; 8 nucleotides align to TRBD1. V shed 4 bases, J shed 4 bases, and the junction held 11 bases outside the gene matches. This CDR3 contains 16 residues. CDR1 is LGHNA, CDR2 YSLEER, per germline.

V is TRBV7-9 and J is TRBJ2-3, with TRBD2 as a possible D gene (7 bases). Looked up from germline, CDR1 is SEHNR and CDR2 is FQNEAQ (reference sequence). The V end was cut by 7 bases, the J end by 5 bases, with 16 bases between. The CDR3 spans 14 residues. The CDR3 DNA reads TGTGCCAGCACAAGGGGGGGAGCGGAAGATACGCAGTATTTT. As protein: CASTRGGAEDTQYF.

The rearrangement joins TRBV19 to TRBJ1-4; 9 nucleotides match TRBD1. The CDR3 has 14 amino acids. After removal of 7 bases from V and 8 bases from J, the junction contained 8 bases not matched to a gene. The germline V gene encodes CDR1 LNHDA and CDR2 SQIVND (reference sequence). The CDR3 nucleotides read TGTGCCAGTATGGGACAGGGAAGAAGCGAAAAACTGTTTTTT. It specifies CASMGQGRSEKLFF. Variable domain in full (rest from reference TRBV19 and TRBJ1-4): DGGITQSPKYLFRKEGQNVTLSCEQNLNHDAMYWYRQDPGQGLRLIYYSQIVNDFQKGDIAEGYSVSREKKESFPLTVTSAQKNPTAFYLCASMGQGRSEKLFFGSGTQLSVL.

The DNA of the CDR3 is TGTGCCAGCAGCTCGGGGACGGTACGCAACATTCAGTACTTC. It yields the protein CASSSGTVRNIQYF. The gene calls are TRBV7-2 and TRBJ2-4; D is perhaps TRBD1 or TRBD2 (5 bases each). The CDR3 sequence is 14 residues long. The V gene lost 4 bases and the J gene lost 7 bases, with 14 bases spanning the gap. Looked up from germline, CDR1 is SGHTA and CDR2 is FQGNSA.

V gene TRBV5-6 combines with J gene TRBJ2-7, with D perhaps TRBD1 (6 bases). V was trimmed by 0 bases and J by 2 bases, leaving 9 bases between them. The germline V gene has CDR1 SGHDT and CDR2 YYEEEE. The length of the CDR3 is 14 residues. CDR3 residues: CASSLAGDPYEQYF. CDR3 DNA: TGTGCCAGCAGCTTGGCAGGGGACCCCTACGAGCAGTACTTC.

This sequence joins TRBV5-1 and TRBJ2-7; no definite D call. V shed 2 bases and J shed 2 bases, with 11 bases lying between them. Looked up from germline, CDR1 is SGHRS and CDR2 is YFSETQ. This CDR3 comprises 14 residues. Here the CDR3 DNA reads TGCGCCAGCAGCTTCCGGCAGGCCGCCTACGAGCAGTACTTC. Its translation: CASSFRQAAYEQYF.

The chain links TRBV14 to TRBJ2-1; 11 bases fit TRBD2. In germline, CDR1 is SGHDN, CDR2 FVKESK. The V segment lost 0 bases and the J segment 6 bases; nucleotides outside the gene matches: 7. The CDR3 length is 17 residues. CDR3 region: CASSQEIKTSGINEQFF. The DNA of the CDR3 is TGTGCCAGCAGCCAAGAAATTAAGACTAGCGGGATCAATGAGCAGTTCTTC.

The rearrangement uses TRBV7-3 and TRBJ2-7; 7 nucleotides match TRBD2. Germline CDR1 SGHTA, CDR2 FQGTGA. V lost 11 bases to trimming and J lost 0 bases; unmatched junction nucleotides: 4. This CDR3 has 12 residues. CDR3 DNA: TGTGCCTCGGGGGGATTCTCCTACGAGCAGTACTTC. Translation gives CASGGFSYEQYF.

J is TRBJ1-1 and V is TRBV5-1; D gene ambiguous. The germline V and J ends were trimmed by 5 bases and 0 bases, with 8 bases remaining between them. The CDR3 is 13 residues long. The germline V gene encodes CDR1 SGHRS and CDR2 YFSETQ. CDR3 loop: CASRRIMNTEAFF. DNA of the CDR3: TGCGCCAGCAGGCGGATCATGAACACTGAAGCTTTCTTT.

The genes are TRBV28 and TRBJ2-1; 7 bases are a match to TRBD2. The V and J ends lost 4 bases and 5 bases, in that order; junction bases with no gene match: 8. The CDR3 covers 15 residues. The germline V gene has CDR1 MDHEN and CDR2 SYDVKM. The CDR3 here is CASSSIAGWDNEQFF. The CDR3 nucleotides read TGTGCCAGCAGTTCTATAGCGGGTTGGGACAATGAGCAGTTCTTC.

The V and J genes are TRBV6-1 and TRBJ1-6; unclear D gene. V shed 5 bases and J shed 7 bases, with 12 bases lying between them. CDR1 and CDR2 (germline): MNHNS, SASEGT. This CDR3 has 14 residues. DNA of the CDR3: TGTGCCAGCAGTCTTCATCAGAGAAATTCACCCCTCCACTTT. Protein: CASSLHQRNSPLHF.

The V and J genes are TRBV6-6 and TRBJ1-5, with TRBD1 matching 7 bases. Trimming took 1 base from V and 6 from J; bases not matched to a gene: 9. The CDR3 is made up of 16 amino acids. CDR1 is MNHNY and CDR2 is SVGAGI in the germline V gene (reference sequence). The CDR3 DNA is TGTGCCAGCAGTTACTTAGGGGGGCGACAGGGTCAGCCCCAGCATTTT. Its translation: CASSYLGGRQGQPQHF.

The chain joins TRBV7-9 to TRBJ1-6; TRBD1 is a possible D gene (6 bases). Germline CDR1 reads SEHNR; CDR2 reads FQNEAQ (reference sequence). The CDR3 extends over 15 amino acids. V lost 7 bases, J lost 6 bases, and 16 bases lay in between. Here the CDR3 DNA reads TGTGCCAGCACCAGCCGGGGGGCTGGTAATTCACCCCTCCACTTT. It encodes CASTSRGAGNSPLHF. Looking up the rest from reference TRBV7-9 and TRBJ1-6 gives the full variable domain: DTGVSQNPRHKITKRGQNVTFRCDPISEHNRLYWYRQTLGQGPEFLTYFQNEAQLEKSRLLSDRFSAERPKGSFSTLEIQRTEQGDSAMYLCASTSRGAGNSPLHFGNGTRLTVT.

The sample holds one count of this clone. V is TRBV6-1 and J is TRBJ2-3, with 8 bases lining up with TRBD2. V shed 2 bases, J shed 5 bases, and the junction held 6 bases outside the gene matches. Germline V gene lookup returns CDR1 MNHNS and CDR2 SASEGT. This CDR3 spans 15 amino acids. CDR3 sequence reads: CASSETARGEDTQYF. The CDR3 DNA follows: TGTGCCAGCAGTGAAACCGCGCGGGGGGAAGATACGCAGTATTTT.

The chain is built from TRBV5-4 and TRBJ2-5; D uncertain. The tail of the sequence fits TRBJ2-7 better, so the J call may be wrong. Germline V gene lookup returns CDR1 SGHNT and CDR2 YYREEE (reference sequence). This CDR3 has 11 amino acids. CDR3 amino acids: CASSDLYEQYF. DNA of the CDR3: TGTGCCAGCAGCGACCTCTACGAGCAGTACTTC.

CDR3 residues: CASSQTGGGTEAFF. In DNA, the CDR3 is TGTGCCAGCAGCCAGACAGGGGGAGGCACTGAAGCTTTCTTT. The rearrangement links TRBV5-4 to TRBJ1-1; 9 positions match TRBD1. J lost 4 bases, V lost 4 bases, and 5 bases had no gene match. There are 14 residues in the CDR3. CDR1 is SGHNT, CDR2 YYREEE, per germline (reference sequence).

This clone was counted a single time. V is TRBV7-2 and J is TRBJ2-1; D might be TRBD1 (5 bases). Germline V gives CDR1 SGHTA, CDR2 FQGNSA. This CDR3 is 18 amino acids long. Trimming removed 4 bases from V and 6 bases from J, with 25 bases in between. In DNA, the CDR3 is TGTGCCAGCAGCTACCTGCTCCGCAGGGCTGAAATCGGCAATGAGCAGTTCTTC. Translation: CASSYLLRRAEIGNEQFF.

The gene calls are TRBV5-4 and TRBJ1-2; TRBD1 matches at 10 bases. Germline V CDR1 and CDR2: SGHNT, YYREEE (reference sequence). CDR3 length: 13 amino acids. V lost 0 bases to trimming and J lost 8 bases; unmatched junction nucleotides: 1. Written as DNA, the CDR3 is TGTGCCAGCAGCTTGGAGACAGGGGGCGGCTACACCTTC. It translates to CASSLETGGGYTF.

The chain has TRBV7-9 and TRBJ1-5; D not certain. Trimming pared 3 bases from V and 7 bases from J, leaving 10 bases between. The CDR3 totals 13 residues. CDR1 is SEHNR, CDR2 FQNEAQ, per germline (reference sequence). The DNA for the CDR3 is TGTGCCAGCAGCTTGGGAGTCCAGCAGCCCCAGCATTTT. Translated, it gives CASSLGVQQPQHF.

On this clone: Other DNA sequences within the sample encode an identical CDR3. The chain joins TRBV7-2 to TRBJ2-1; no clear D gene. Germline CDR1 is SGHTA and CDR2 is FQGNSA. The CDR3 covers 13 residues. Trimming stripped 1 base from V and 5 bases from J, with 6 bases between. The CDR3 loop reads CASSLGRNNEQFF. The CDR3 bases are TGTGCCAGCAGCTTAGGACGCAACAATGAGCAGTTCTTC.

Comment on this clone: At the DNA level, this CDR3 is encoded by other sequences in the same sample as well. The chain couples TRBV7-2 to TRBJ2-7, with D maybe TRBD1 (5 bases). Germline assignment: CDR1 SGHTA and CDR2 FQGNSA. Deletions cut 1 base from V and 0 bases from J, with 7 bases between. The CDR3 sequence is 14 residues long. The CDR3 is CASSLGTGSYEQYF. The CDR3, as DNA: TGTGCCAGCAGCTTAGGAACAGGCTCCTACGAGCAGTACTTC.